A single sample gave rise to the 30 T cell receptor beta chains below, sequenced in a study of OX40 agonist ivuxolimab in advanced cancers. The assay was immunoSEQ multiplex PCR, and TCRdb's table has in-frame clones only and misses some. The sample lists approximately 70,000 clones; around 90% were seen once. Sequencing used CD4+ or CD8+ T cells sorted from blood, obtained in a trial of the OX40 agonist ivuxolimab. Source of these receptors: an adult with an advanced solid tumor such as melanoma, head and neck, liver or kidney cancer.

This clone was counted a single time. The chain uses TRBV27 and TRBJ2-7, with D uncertain. This CDR3 is built from 16 residues. The V gene's germline CDR1 is MNHEY and CDR2 SMNVEV (reference sequence). The ends were cut back, 5 bases at V and 5 bases at J, with 22 bases in the middle. The CDR3 here is CASSLLYGQAGDEQYF. The CDR3 DNA follows: TGTGCCAGCAGTCTCTTATATGGCCAGGCCGGCGACGAGCAGTACTTC.

The gene calls are TRBV7-2 and TRBJ2-7, with 7 bases matching TRBD1. After removal of 1 base from V and 2 bases from J, the junction contained 8 bases not matched to a gene. This CDR3 has 16 amino acids. Germline CDR1 is SGHTA and CDR2 is FQGNSA. The CDR3 DNA reads TGTGCCAGCAGCTTAGGGGGACAGCCAAGTGCCTACGAGCAGTACTTC. Amino acid sequence: CASSLGGQPSAYEQYF.

The chain employs TRBV5-1 and TRBJ1-6; 8 nucleotides line up with TRBD1. This CDR3 has 14 residues. V shed 3 bases and J 7 bases; nucleotides not matched to a gene: 3. In germline, CDR1 is SGHRS, CDR2 YFSETQ. CDR3 bases: TGCGCCAGCAGCTCTGACAGGGGAAATTCACCCCTCCACTTT. It is translated as CASSSDRGNSPLHF.

This clone occurred once. The V gene is TRBV2, the J gene TRBJ2-1; TRBD1 agrees at 10 bases. The length of the CDR3 is 15 residues. J lost 0 bases, V lost 6 bases, and 2 bases had no gene match. Germline CDR1 reads SNHLY; CDR2 reads FYNNEI. The DNA of the CDR3 is TGTGCCAGCAGGGACAGGGGGTACTCCTACAATGAGCAGTTCTTC. Protein sequence: CASRDRGYSYNEQFF.

This clone qualifies as medium-sized (0.01 to 0.1%). The chain couples TRBV19 to TRBJ1-2; D perhaps matches TRBD1 (5 bases). The V end lost 5 bases, the J end lost 2 bases, and 9 bases lay between the germline ends. The CDR3 is 13 amino acids. In germline, CDR1 is LNHDA, CDR2 SQIVND (reference sequence). CDR3 sequence reads: CASSGTGNYGYTF. CDR3 DNA: TGTGCCAGTAGTGGGACCGGGAACTATGGCTACACCTTC. The full variable domain, rest sourced from reference TRBV19 and TRBJ1-2, is DGGITQSPKYLFRKEGQNVTLSCEQNLNHDAMYWYRQDPGQGLRLIYYSQIVNDFQKGDIAEGYSVSREKKESFPLTVTSAQKNPTAFYLCASSGTGNYGYTFGSGTRLTVV.

The CDR3 DNA is TGTGCCAGCAGCTCCGTCCGAGGGGCCGTGGATGCTTATGGCTACACCTTC. Residues: CASSSVRGAVDAYGYTF. This chain links TRBV11-2 with TRBJ1-2, with D perhaps matching TRBD1 (5 bases). The CDR3 totals 17 residues. CDR1 is SGHAT, CDR2 FQNNGV, per germline. The V end lost 4 bases, the J end lost 5 bases, and 23 bases lay between the germline ends.

The CDR3 is CASSFPTQYYVGANVLTF. The CDR3 DNA is TGTGCCAGTAGTTTTCCAACACAGTATTACGTTGGGGCCAACGTCCTGACTTTC. This chain links TRBV19 with TRBJ2-6, with D hard to call. CDR1 is LNHDA, CDR2 SQIVND, per germline (reference sequence). Trimming removed 5 bases from V and 3 bases from J, with 20 bases in between. The CDR3 runs to 18 residues.

This chain links TRBV9 with TRBJ1-3; TRBD1 is a possible D gene (6 bases). CDR1 is SGDLS, CDR2 YYNGEE, per germline. V was shortened by 0 bases and J by 3 bases, with 13 bases between the two germline ends. The CDR3 sequence is 16 residues long. This CDR3 reads CASSVGHRVRGNTIYF. As DNA, the CDR3 is TGTGCCAGCAGCGTAGGACACAGGGTCCGTGGAAACACCATATATTTT.

The chain uses TRBV28 and TRBJ2-7; tentatively, D is TRBD1 or TRBD2 (5 bases each). Germline-derived CDR1 and CDR2 are MDHEN and SYDVKM. The CDR3 loop spans 13 amino acids. Trimming stripped 3 bases from V and 0 bases from J, with 6 bases between. CDR3 nucleotide sequence: TGTGCCAGCAGTTTTGGGGGCTCCTACGAGCAGTACTTC. It yields the protein CASSFGGSYEQYF.

The chain joins TRBV18 to TRBJ1-5, with a possible D match to TRBD1 (6 bases). There are 13 residues in the CDR3. Trimming took off 6 bases at V and 5 bases at J, with 11 bases between the two ends. Germline lookup yields CDR1 KGHSH and CDR2 LQKENI. The CDR3 sequence: CASSQGRDQPQHF. CDR3 bases: TGTGCCAGCTCGCAGGGGAGGGATCAGCCCCAGCATTTT.

This clone has ten or more counts. J is TRBJ1-5 and V is TRBV19, with TRBD1 identical over 10 bases. Germline V lookup: CDR1 LNHDA, CDR2 SQIVND (reference sequence). V trimming: 10 bases; J trimming: 3 bases; junction bases outside the gene matches: 12. This CDR3 has 16 residues. CDR3 DNA: TGTGCCAATAAGATCGAGGACAGGGGGATCAATCAGCCCCAGCATTTT. Its protein is CANKIEDRGINQPQHF.

This clone occurred once. This chain joins TRBV5-1 and TRBJ2-7; a weak D match, TRBD1 (6 bases). CDR1 and CDR2 (germline): SGHRS, YFSETQ. V was clipped by 4 bases and J by 2 bases, with 10 bases between them. The CDR3 spans 13 residues. CDR3 nucleotides: TGCGCCAGCAGCATGGACAGTGCCTACGAGCAGTACTTC. Its protein is CASSMDSAYEQYF. The entire variable domain, with the rest obtained from reference TRBV5-1 and TRBJ2-7, is as follows: KAGVTQTPRYLIKTRGQQVTLSCSPISGHRSVSWYQQTPGQGLQFLFEYFSETQRNKGNFPGRFSGRQFSNSRSEMNVSTLELGDSALYLCASSMDSAYEQYFGPGTRLTVT.

The chain is built from TRBV5-1 and TRBJ1-2, with 9 bases aligning to TRBD1. J was trimmed by 6 bases and V by 0 bases; bases with no gene match: 3. Germline CDR1 is SGHRS and CDR2 is YFSETQ. The length of the CDR3 is 14 residues. The CDR3: CASSLEGTGNGYTF. The CDR3 bases are TGCGCCAGCAGCTTGGAGGGGACAGGGAATGGCTACACCTTC.

The chain is built from TRBV7-2 and TRBJ2-7; possible D gene TRBD2, 7 bases. Per the germline V gene, CDR1 is SGHTA and CDR2 is FQGNSA. V lost 5 bases and J 1 base, leaving 15 bases between the germline ends. CDR3 length: 15 amino acids. CDR3 region: CASSPQGGGSYEQYF. CDR3 coding DNA: TGTGCCAGCAGCCCACAGGGAGGGGGATCCTACGAGCAGTACTTC.

V is TRBV9 and J is TRBJ2-3; D may be TRBD2 (5 bases). The CDR3 runs to 15 residues. Germline CDR1 and CDR2: SGDLS and YYNGEE. Trimming pared 2 bases from V and 1 base from J, leaving 11 bases between. Written as DNA, the CDR3 is TGTGCCAGCAGCGTCTTGCAGGAGGGCACAGATACGCAGTATTTT. Translating gives CASSVLQEGTDTQYF.

V and J are TRBV20-1 and TRBJ1-2; D is unresolved. The CDR3 has 11 amino acids. Per germline, CDR1 DFQATT and CDR2 SNEGSKA (reference sequence). V lost 5 bases and J 6 bases, leaving 10 bases between the germline ends. CDR3 protein: CSADDNNGYTF. DNA of the CDR3: TGCAGTGCTGATGACAACAATGGCTACACCTTC.

The chain links TRBV10-3 to TRBJ2-3; D gene unclear. The CDR3 sequence is 12 residues long. With 3 bases removed from V and 6 bases from J, the gap between germline ends came to 7 bases. Per the germline V gene, CDR1 is ENHRY and CDR2 is SYGVKD. Here the CDR3 reads CAISDRSDTQYF. DNA of the CDR3: TGTGCCATCAGTGACCGGTCCGATACGCAGTATTTT.

This chain uses TRBV4-3 with TRBJ2-1; tentatively, D is TRBD1 (6 bases). The CDR3 is 16 residues long. Trimming took off 0 bases at V and 9 bases at J, with 18 bases between the two ends. Germline lookup yields CDR1 LGHNA and CDR2 YSLEER. The CDR3 bases are TGCGCCAGCAGCCAAGATGTAGGGGGACGTTCTGGTGAGCAGTTCTTC. This gives the protein CASSQDVGGRSGEQFF.

The chain recombines TRBV6-5 with TRBJ1-2, with D hard to call. CDR1 is MNHEY and CDR2 is SVGAGI in the germline V gene. Trimming left V 2 bases short and J 4 bases short, with 8 bases between. The CDR3 is 13 amino acids. CDR3 in DNA: TGTGCCAGCAGTTACGATGCATCCTATGGCTACACCTTC. The encoded protein is CASSYDASYGYTF.

This sequence joins TRBV6-1 and TRBJ1-3; D might be TRBD1 (6 bases). There are 15 residues in the CDR3. V gave up 2 bases and J gave up 0 bases, with 8 bases separating them. The germline V gene has CDR1 MNHNS and CDR2 SASEGT. The CDR3, as DNA: TGTGCCAGCAGTGAACGGACAGCCTCTGGAAACACCATATATTTT. Its protein is CASSERTASGNTIYF.

The DNA for the CDR3 is TGTGCCATCAGTGCCCCGACAGGGGAGCTGAACACCGGGGAGCTGTTTTTT. It yields the protein CAISAPTGELNTGELFF. This rearrangement joins TRBV10-3 to TRBJ2-2; 8 bases match TRBD1. Unmatched junction bases numbered 8, after V lost 4 bases and J lost 1 base. This CDR3 contains 17 residues. Germline values: CDR1 ENHRY, CDR2 SYGVKD.

In DNA form, the CDR3 reads TGTGCCAGCAGCTTCCAAGATACGCAGTATTTT. It encodes CASSFQDTQYF. The V call is TRBV7-3, the J call TRBJ2-3; D gene uncertain. Germline assignment: CDR1 SGHTA and CDR2 FQGTGA. The CDR3 length is 11 residues. V was trimmed by 3 bases and J by 5 bases, leaving 3 bases between them.

This rearrangement joins TRBV4-1 to TRBJ2-7; TRBD2 agrees at 9 bases. V dropped 4 bases and J dropped 3; count of bases not matched to a gene: 7. The CDR3 totals 15 residues. Germline V CDR1 and CDR2: MGHRA, YSYEKL. In nucleotides, the CDR3 is TGCGCCAGCAGCCCCGGGCGGGAGGGACGCTACGAGCAGTACTTC. Translation: CASSPGREGRYEQYF.

Only a few counts were recorded for this clone. The chain has TRBV2 and TRBJ2-1, with TRBD1 matching 7 bases. The CDR3 sequence is 16 residues long. The J segment lost 1 base and the V segment lost 7 bases, leaving 10 bases of the junction unmatched. In germline, CDR1 is SNHLY, CDR2 FYNNEI. In nucleotides, the CDR3 is TGTGCCAGCATTCGAACAGGGGACCGTTCCTACAATGAGCAGTTCTTC. Amino acid sequence: CASIRTGDRSYNEQFF.

V is TRBV29-1 and J is TRBJ2-3; 11 bases fit TRBD2. Looked up from germline, CDR1 is SQVTM and CDR2 is ANQGSEA. CDR3 length: 19 residues. Trimming removed 0 bases from V and 0 bases from J; junction bases left unmatched: 11. Here the CDR3 reads CSVEEHNFSGGGSTDTQYF. For the CDR3, the DNA is TGCAGCGTTGAAGAGCACAACTTTAGCGGGGGGGGAAGCACAGATACGCAGTATTTT.

The count of this clone is one. This rearrangement joins TRBV25-1 to TRBJ1-2; 7 bases align to TRBD1. Germline V gene lookup returns CDR1 MGHDK and CDR2 SYGVNS. The V and J ends lost 1 base and 5 bases, in that order; junction bases with no gene match: 7. The CDR3 contains 15 residues. The CDR3 reads CASSESLGQDYGYTF. DNA of the CDR3: TGTGCCAGCAGTGAATCGCTCGGACAGGATTATGGCTACACCTTC.

This chain joins TRBV18 and TRBJ2-7, with TRBD2 identical over 11 bases. The CDR3 spans 17 residues. CDR1 and CDR2 (germline): KGHSH, LQKENI. J was trimmed by 4 bases and V by 0 bases; bases with no gene match: 8. The CDR3 spells CASSPPGIAGGKYEQYF. The CDR3 nucleotides are TGTGCCAGCTCACCACCGGGGATAGCGGGAGGGAAATACGAGCAGTACTTC.

V gene TRBV9 combines with J gene TRBJ1-4; D gene uncertain. The V end lost 0 bases, the J end lost 6 bases, and 12 bases lay between the germline ends. Germline CDR1 is SGDLS and CDR2 is YYNGEE. The CDR3 has 15 residues. CDR3 sequence: CASSVGTAQDEKLFF. As DNA, the CDR3 is TGTGCCAGCAGCGTAGGTACAGCTCAGGATGAAAAACTGTTTTTT. The whole variable domain, filled in from reference TRBV9 and TRBJ1-4, reads DSGVTQTPKHLITATGQRVTLRCSPRSGDLSVYWYQQSLDQGLQFLIQYYNGEERAKGNILERFSAQQFPDLHSELNLSSLELGDSALYFCASSVGTAQDEKLFFGSGTQLSVL.

This rearrangement joins TRBV2 to TRBJ1-6; D is possibly TRBD1 (5 bases). The CDR3 spans 16 residues. The germline CDR1 and CDR2 sequences are SNHLY and FYNNEI. V was shortened by 1 base and J by 7 bases, with 14 bases between the two germline ends. The CDR3 DNA reads TGTGCCAGCAGTGAAGGGGGTGCGGGACTCAATTCACCCCTCCACTTT. Protein product: CASSEGGAGLNSPLHF.

This chain uses TRBV19 with TRBJ1-4, with TRBD1 matching 11 bases. The CDR3 sequence is 16 residues long. Germline V gene sequence: CDR1 LNHDA, CDR2 SQIVND (reference sequence). The ends lost 6 bases at V and 3 bases at J; junction bases unmatched: 6. The CDR3 here is CASSGQGAPANEKLFF. CDR3 bases: TGTGCCAGTAGCGGACAGGGGGCGCCTGCTAATGAAAAACTGTTTTTT.